The source of this T cell receptor beta chain is a study of radiotherapy plus CTLA-4 blockade in lung cancer. Overall study context: In around 17% of patients, objective responses were seen; around 34% had disease control.

Only in-frame clones appear in the TCRdb table, and some are missing; sequencing was by immunoSEQ multiplex PCR. The table has about 60,000 clones, 70% to 80% seen once; the top ten hold less than 4.5%. This TCR derives from a human donor with non-small cell lung cancer who had a partial response to radiotherapy plus ipilimumab. The material sequenced was peripheral blood, taken from a patient treated with radiotherapy plus ipilimumab.

As DNA, the CDR3 is TGCGCCAGCAGTTCCGCGGGGGCCAGCTCCTACAATGAGCAGTTCTTC. Encoded protein: CASSSAGASSYNEQFF. The rearrangement links TRBV5-1 to TRBJ2-1; possible D gene TRBD2, 7 bases. There are 16 residues in the CDR3. V was pared by 5 bases and J by 0 bases, with 15 bases between. Germline CDR1 SGHRS, CDR2 YFSETQ.